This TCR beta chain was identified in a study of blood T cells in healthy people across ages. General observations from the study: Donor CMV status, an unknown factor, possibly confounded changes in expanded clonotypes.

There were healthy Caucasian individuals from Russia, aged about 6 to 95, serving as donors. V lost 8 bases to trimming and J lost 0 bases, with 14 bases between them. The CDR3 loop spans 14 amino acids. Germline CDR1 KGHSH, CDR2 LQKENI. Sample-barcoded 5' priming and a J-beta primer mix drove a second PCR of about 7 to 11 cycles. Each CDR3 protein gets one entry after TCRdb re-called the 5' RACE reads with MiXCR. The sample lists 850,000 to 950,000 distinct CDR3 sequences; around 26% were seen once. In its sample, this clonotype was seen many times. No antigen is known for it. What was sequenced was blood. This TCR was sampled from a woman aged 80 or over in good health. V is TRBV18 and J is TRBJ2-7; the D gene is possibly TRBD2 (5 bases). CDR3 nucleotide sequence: TGTGCCAGCAGCCAAGCGGCCAGCTCCTACGAGCAGTACTTC. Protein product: CASSQAASSYEQYF.